This TCR beta chain stems from a study of T cell changes during pregnancy in multiple sclerosis. The data were produced by immunoSEQ multiplex PCR, yet TCRdb's version contains in-frame clones alone and is incomplete. There are roughly 100,000 clones in the sample; roughly 92% occur only once, and approximately 1.5% lies in the top ten. Trimming took 4 bases from V and 7 from J, leaving 9 bases between them. Germline V gives CDR1 SGHDT, CDR2 YYEEEE. The CDR3 consists of 12 residues. The V and J genes are TRBV5-6 and TRBJ2-1; D gene unclear. The sequencing here drew on peripheral blood, taken after pregnancy. The TCR originated in a female donor with multiple sclerosis, enrolled in a pregnancy study. The CDR3 loop reads CASSLWRNEQFF. CDR3 nucleotide sequence: TGTGCCAGCAGCCTATGGCGGAATGAGCAGTTCTTC.